This T cell receptor (beta chain) was sequenced for a study of shared T cell receptors in the human thymus. The CDR3 runs 16 residues. Assay used: immunoSEQ multiplex PCR; TCRdb lists only in-frame clones, some missing. The sample holds over 650,000 clones, 87% seen once. The same data also contributed to another study, on human thymus T cells. Turning to that study: Resected material from corrective heart surgery provided the thymus tissue analysed. Thymic and blood repertoires seemed to favor certain V and J genes. Related studies found that unrelated individuals share highly overlapping thymic repertoires.

The V and J genes are TRBV21-1 and TRBJ1-3; TRBD1, as called in the table, went unchecked against the DNA. TRBV21-1 is a pseudogene segment. Sequences were obtained from thymocytes. The sequence was obtained from a boy under two years old with a congenital heart defect. The CDR3 region is CASSKASLSGIYTIYF. The DNA for the CDR3 is TGTGCCAGCAGCAAAGCCTCTCTGTCAGGGATATACACCATATATTTT.